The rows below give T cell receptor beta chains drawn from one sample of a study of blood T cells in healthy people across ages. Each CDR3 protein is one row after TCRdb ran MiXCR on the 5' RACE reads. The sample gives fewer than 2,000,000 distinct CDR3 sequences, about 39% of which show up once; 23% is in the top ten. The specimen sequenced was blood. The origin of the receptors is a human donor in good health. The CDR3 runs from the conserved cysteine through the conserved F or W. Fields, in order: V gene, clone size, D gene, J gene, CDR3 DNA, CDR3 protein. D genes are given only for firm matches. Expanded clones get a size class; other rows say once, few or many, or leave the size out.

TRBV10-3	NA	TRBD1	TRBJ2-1	TGTGCCATCAGTGGACCACACTCCGGGACAGGGAAGTTCTTC	CAISGPHSGTGKFF
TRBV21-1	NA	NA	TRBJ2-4	TGTGCCAGCAGCGGTCGGGACAGGGATAGGGCAGCCAAAAACATTCAGTACTTC	CASSGRDRDRAAKNIQYF
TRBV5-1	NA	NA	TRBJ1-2	TGCGCCAGCAGCGAAGGGGACACCGAGGGCGGCTACACCTTC	CASSEGDTEGGYTF
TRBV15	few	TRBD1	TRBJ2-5	TGTGCCACCAGCAGAGATCAGGGGGACCAAGAGACCCAGTACTTC	CATSRDQGDQETQYF
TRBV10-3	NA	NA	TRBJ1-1	TGTGCCATCAGTGAGTCGAACGCCCAGAAAGCTTTCTTT	CAISESNAQKAFF
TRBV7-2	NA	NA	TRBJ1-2	TGTGCCAGCAGCTTAGGAAGACACCGCTATGGCTACACCTTC	CASSLGRHRYGYTF
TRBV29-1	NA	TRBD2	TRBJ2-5	TGCAGCCAACTAGCGGGGGGCCAAGAGACCCAGTACTTC	CSQLAGGQETQYF
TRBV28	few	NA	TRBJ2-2	TGTGCCAGCAGATATCCACCGGGCAGCGCGAACACCGGGGAGCTGTTTTTT	CASRYPPGSANTGELFF
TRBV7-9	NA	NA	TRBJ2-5	TGTGCCGCGCATTCCGGTAGTCAAGAGACCCAGTACTTC	CAAHSGSQETQYF
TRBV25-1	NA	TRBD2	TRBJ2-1	TGTGCCAGCAGCAATCGCAGCGGGGGGCCGTACAATGAGCAGTTCTTC	CASSNRSGGPYNEQFF
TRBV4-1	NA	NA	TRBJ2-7	TGCGCCAGCAGCCTGGGGGAAGGGGGCTCCTACGAGCAGTACTTC	CASSLGEGGSYEQYF